The 13 T cell receptor beta chains listed next were all sequenced from one sample in a study of blood T cell repertoires in COVID-19. Generated by immunoSEQ multiplex PCR, the TCRdb table keeps only in-frame clones and is missing some. The sample has 140,000 to 150,000 clones, 88% seen once. The sample consisted of peripheral blood. Receptor source: a human donor with COVID-19, enrolled during active disease. The donor label of this sample is uncertain.

J is TRBJ1-5 and V is TRBV19; 12 positions agree with TRBD1. Germline assignment: CDR1 LNHDA and CDR2 SQIVND (reference sequence). The ends lost 7 bases at V and 2 bases at J; junction bases unmatched: 6. CDR3 length equals 16 residues. CDR3 in amino acids: CASTGTGGGGNQPQHF. In DNA, the CDR3 is TGTGCCAGTACCGGGACAGGGGGCGGCGGCAATCAGCCCCAGCATTTT.

J is TRBJ2-7 and V is TRBV25-1; 7 positions agree with TRBD1. This CDR3 region has 14 residues. The junction had 6 bases not matched to a gene; V was cut back by 1 base and J by 6 bases. In germline, CDR1 is MGHDK, CDR2 SYGVNS. The chain's CDR3 is CASSEFDRAGEQYF. DNA of the CDR3: TGTGCCAGCAGTGAATTTGACAGGGCGGGCGAGCAGTACTTC.

This sequence joins TRBV5-4 and TRBJ1-3, with TRBD1 matching 7 bases. Germline assignment: CDR1 SGHNT and CDR2 YYREEE (reference sequence). After removal of 3 bases from V and 8 bases from J, the junction contained 5 bases not matched to a gene. The CDR3 loop spans 13 amino acids. CDR3 coding DNA: TGTGCCAGCAGCTCGACAGGGACAGACACCATATATTTT. Amino acids: CASSSTGTDTIYF. Looking up the rest from reference TRBV5-4 and TRBJ1-3 gives the full variable domain: ETGVTQSPTHLIKTRGQQVTLRCSSQSGHNTVSWYQQALGQGPQFIFQYYREEENGRGNFPPRFSGLQFPNYSSELNVNALELDDSALYLCASSSTGTDTIYFGEGSWLTVV.

With regard to this clone: Within the sample, other DNA sequences also encode this same CDR3. The chain joins TRBV27 to TRBJ1-2; D call uncertain. Trimming cost V 2 bases and J 3 bases, with 7 bases left between them. The CDR3 contains 13 residues. Germline CDR1 reads MNHEY; CDR2 reads SMNVEV (reference sequence). CDR3 sequence reads: CASSLTGDYGYTF. The CDR3 coding sequence is TGTGCCAGCAGTTTAACGGGAGACTATGGCTACACCTTC.

This chain joins TRBV6-5 and TRBJ1-1; D is unclear. CDR3 length equals 12 residues. Germline V gives CDR1 MNHEY, CDR2 SVGAGI. Trimming stripped 7 bases from V and 4 bases from J, with 10 bases between. The CDR3 loop reads CASNLSGTEAFF. In DNA form, the CDR3 reads TGTGCCAGCAATCTCTCCGGCACTGAAGCTTTCTTT.

V is TRBV6-5 and J is TRBJ1-5; D call uncertain. CDR3 length equals 15 residues. Germline CDR1 reads MNHEY; CDR2 reads SVGAGI. The V end was cut by 5 bases, the J end by 5 bases, with 16 bases between. The CDR3 region is CASSQRGTGYQPQHF. The CDR3 DNA reads TGTGCCAGCAGTCAAAGAGGTACGGGGTATCAGCCCCAGCATTTT.

The rearrangement links TRBV3-1 (or the pseudogene TRBV3-2) to TRBJ1-2; 10 bases map to TRBD1. V lost 4 bases and J lost 5; bases outside the gene matches: 7. Germline loops: CDR1 LGHDT, CDR2 YNNKEL (reference sequence). The CDR3 has 15 amino acids. The CDR3: CASSLSGTGVYGYTF. The CDR3 bases are TGTGCCAGCAGCCTGTCCGGGACAGGGGTTTATGGCTACACCTTC.

The gene calls are TRBV4-1 and TRBJ1-1, with 7 nucleotides matching TRBD1. J gave up 4 bases and V 6 bases, and 8 bases lay outside the gene matches. There are 14 residues in the CDR3. Looked up from germline, CDR1 is MGHRA and CDR2 is YSYEKL. The CDR3 DNA reads as TGCGCCAGCAGGCTAACAGGGGTAGCCACTGAAGCTTTCTTT. Translation gives CASRLTGVATEAFF.

The chain combines TRBV5-1 with TRBJ1-2; the match to TRBD1 covers 9 bases. Germline loops: CDR1 SGHRS, CDR2 YFSETQ. The CDR3 runs 18 residues. V gave up 4 bases and J gave up 7 bases; unmatched junction bases: 20. CDR3 bases: TGCGCCAGCAGCCTCGGACAGGGGTCCTCCCCCATTATGGTTGGCTACACCTTC. It is translated as CASSLGQGSSPIMVGYTF.

The gene calls are TRBV5-1 and TRBJ1-4; no reliable D call. Germline assignment: CDR1 SGHRS and CDR2 YFSETQ. The CDR3 runs 15 residues. Trimming removed 2 bases from V and 0 bases from J, with 8 bases in between. The CDR3 DNA is TGCGCCAGCAGCTTTGGGGAGGCAACTAATGAAAAACTGTTTTTT. Its translation is CASSFGEATNEKLFF.

The sample holds one count of this clone. The chain recombines TRBV5-1 with TRBJ2-7, with D maybe TRBD2 (5 bases). V was shortened by 2 bases and J by 5 bases, with 14 bases between the two germline ends. The V gene's germline CDR1 is SGHRS and CDR2 YFSETQ. The CDR3 loop spans 14 amino acids. CDR3 nucleotide sequence: TGCGCCAGCAGCTTCGGGAACCTGATCCACGAGCAGTACTTC. Amino acid sequence: CASSFGNLIHEQYF.

This clone is a singleton in its sample. This sequence joins TRBV19 and TRBJ2-3; 8 bases align to TRBD2. V shed 7 bases and J 2 bases; nucleotides not matched to a gene: 2. CDR1 LNHDA and CDR2 SQIVND come from the germline V gene (reference sequence). The length of the CDR3 is 13 residues. CDR3 sequence (DNA): TGTGCCAGTACGGGGGGGGTCACAGATACGCAGTATTTT. Translating gives CASTGGVTDTQYF.

In its sample, this clone was seen a few times. This chain connects TRBV10-3 to TRBJ2-1; weak D call: TRBD2 (5 bases). The CDR3 consists of 13 residues. V lost 4 bases and J 6 bases, leaving 10 bases between the germline ends. Germline lookup yields CDR1 ENHRY and CDR2 SYGVKD. CDR3 residues: CAISVRLANEQFF. For the CDR3, the DNA is TGTGCCATCAGTGTGCGCCTAGCCAATGAGCAGTTCTTC.